The TCR beta chain described here comes from a study of beta chain features in type 1 diabetes. A single heparinised draw of around 0.11 L on average was taken per donor. The authors reverse transcribed all of the isolated RNA, so sequencing captured expressed TCRB transcripts. Clones were sequenced by immunoSEQ multiplex PCR, and TCRdb holds only the in-frame ones, with some missing. The sample yields about 280,000 clones, about 15% seen once. Whole-study results and caveats: VDJ junctions sequenced from type 1 diabetes patients showed fewer insertions and more deletions. Among all four CD4+ subsets, Type 1 diabetes patients had TCRB CDR3s that were moderately but significantly shorter. Although PCR might favor shorter templates, it would do so equally in patients and controls.

About this clone: The antigen remains undetermined.

The CDR3 is 14 residues long. Germline CDR1 and CDR2: LNHNV and YYDKDF (reference sequence). Trimming pared 0 bases from V and 3 bases from J, leaving 9 bases between. The origin of this receptor is a man between 18 and 29 years old with type 1 diabetes. Sequencing was done on a sample of naive CD4+ T cells from blood. This chain links TRBV15 with TRBJ2-7; tentatively, D is TRBD2 (5 bases). The CDR3 nucleotides read TGTGCCACCAGCAGAGATGAGGGCAGCTACGAGCAGTACTTC. The encoded protein is CATSRDEGSYEQYF.